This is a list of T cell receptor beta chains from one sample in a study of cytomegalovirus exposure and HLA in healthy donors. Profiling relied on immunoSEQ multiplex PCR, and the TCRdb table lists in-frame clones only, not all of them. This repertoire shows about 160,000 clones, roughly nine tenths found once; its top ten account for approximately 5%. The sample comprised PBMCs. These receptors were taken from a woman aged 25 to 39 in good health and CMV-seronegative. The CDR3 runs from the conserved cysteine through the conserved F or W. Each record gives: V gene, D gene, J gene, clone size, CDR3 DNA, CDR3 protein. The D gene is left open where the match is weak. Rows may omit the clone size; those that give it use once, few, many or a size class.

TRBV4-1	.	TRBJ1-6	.	TGCGCCAGCAGCCAAATAGGACGGGGAAATGGTTCACCCCTCCACTTT	CASSQIGRGNGSPLHF
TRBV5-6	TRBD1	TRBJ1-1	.	TGTGCCAGCAGCTTGGCCGGTGAGAACAGGGGGGGCCTTGAAGCTTTCTTT	CASSLAGENRGGLEAFF
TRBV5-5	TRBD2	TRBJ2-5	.	TGTGCCAGCAGCTTGAATTTGGCTAGCGGCTTTAAAGAGACCCAGTACTTC	CASSLNLASGFKETQYF
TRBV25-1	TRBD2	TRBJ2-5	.	TGTGCCAGCAGTGTATCCTCTAGCGGGAGAAAAGAGACCCAGTACTTC	CASSVSSSGRKETQYF
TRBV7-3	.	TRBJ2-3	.	TGTGCCAGCAGTCCACACAGGGCTGGCACAGATACGCAGTATTTT	CASSPHRAGTDTQYF
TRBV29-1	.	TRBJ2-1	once	TGCAGCGTTTTCCATTTCGGTCGCGCCTACAATGAGCAGTTCTTC	CSVFHFGRAYNEQFF
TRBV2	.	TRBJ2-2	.	TGTGCGGCCAAAAGGGCACAGGGTCGCACCGGGGAGCTGTTTTTT	CAAKRAQGRTGELFF
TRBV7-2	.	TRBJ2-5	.	TGTGCCAGCAGCTTACAAGCGGGAGAGACCCAGTACTTC	CASSLQAGETQYF
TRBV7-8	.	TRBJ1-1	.	TGTGCCAGCAGCCATGGTGGAGGGGGCACTGAAGCTTTCTTT	CASSHGGGGTEAFF
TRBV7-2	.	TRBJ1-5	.	TGTGCCAGCAGCTTAGCTGGACAGAATCAGCCCCAGCATTTT	CASSLAGQNQPQHF
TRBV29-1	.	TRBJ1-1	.	TGCAGCGTTGAAGATGGGGGGGGTATGGCTGAAGCTTTCTTT	CSVEDGGGMAEAFF
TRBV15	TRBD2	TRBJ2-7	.	TGTGCCACCAGCAGAATAACGGGAGGGTTTGACGAGCAGTACTTC	CATSRITGGFDEQYF
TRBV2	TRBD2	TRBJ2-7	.	TGTGCCAGCAGGCGCCGGGACTATCACTACGAGCAGTACTTC	CASRRRDYHYEQYF
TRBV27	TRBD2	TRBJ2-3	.	TGTGCCAGCAGTCGGACTAGCGGGAGGACAGATACGCAGTATTTT	CASSRTSGRTDTQYF
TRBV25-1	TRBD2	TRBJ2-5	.	TGTGCCAGCAGTGGACTAGCGTATCAAGAGACCCAGTACTTC	CASSGLAYQETQYF
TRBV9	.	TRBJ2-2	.	TGTGCCAGCAGCGTATCAGGCGGGGAGCTGTTTTTT	CASSVSGGELFF
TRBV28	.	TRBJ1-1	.	TGTGCCAGCAGACCTTTTCGAGGTGTGAACACTGAAGCTTTCTTT	CASRPFRGVNTEAFF
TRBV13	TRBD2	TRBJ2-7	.	TGTGCCAGCAGCTTAGGCCTGCGGGGGGAAACAAACTCCTACGAGCAGTACTTC	CASSLGLRGETNSYEQYF
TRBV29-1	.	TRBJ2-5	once	TGCAGCGTTTCTTTCCTGGACTTCCAAGAGACCCAGTACTTC	CSVSFLDFQETQYF
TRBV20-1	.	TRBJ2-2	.	TGCAGTGCTAGAAGCGGCGGGGAGCTGTTTTTT	CSARSGGELFF
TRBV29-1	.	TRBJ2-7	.	TGCAGCGTGACAGGACGGAATTGGTTCGAGCAGTACTTC	CSVTGRNWFEQYF
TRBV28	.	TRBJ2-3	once	TGTGCCAGCAGTTTATCTCCAGATACGCAGTATTTT	CASSLSPDTQYF